Listed here is a single T cell receptor (beta chain). The antigen it recognizes is unknown. Base quality data are lacking; no much larger clone is found one base away. The data belong to a study of CD8+ T cells in alopecia areata listed by TCRdb under 2018. General notes on the study: Treated patients were enrolled in an open-label pilot trial of oral tofacitinib, 5 to 10 mg twice daily, for moderate-to-severe alopecia areata. Patients stayed on tofacitinib for 6 to 18 months and then had 6 months of follow-up off drug so that delayed response and recurrence could be assessed. Disease severity in treated patients was measured with the SALT score, which quantifies the percentage of affected scalp surface area. The study used high-throughput TCRbeta sequencing to examine T cell clonal expansion in alopecia areata, in both the C3H/HeJ mouse model and human patients. On the human side, TCRbeta sequencing was run on scalp tissue and on sorted CD4+ and CD8+ peripheral blood T cells from healthy controls and from alopecia areata patients with either patchy or totalis/universalis disease. Patients on tofacitinib were biopsied at baseline and after 4 and 24 weeks of treatment, and several of the patients also had a later scalp biopsy. Scalp clonality was compared across normal scalp (n=4), patchy alopecia areata scalp (n=8), and alopecia totalis/universalis scalp (n=8). RNA was extracted with the PAXgene miRNA kit for fixed scalp, the miRNeasy kit for PBMCs, and the RNeasy kit for mouse skin. Amplification of TCRbeta CDR3 regions was done by immunoSEQ multiplex PCR using 35 Vbeta forward primers and 13 Jbeta reverse primers.

Broad study findings and their caveats: Scalp clonality and the number of expanded CD8+ clones among the top 100 scalp clones were significantly decreased by tofacitinib. Compared with normal scalp, lesional scalp had higher clonality and more expanded CD8+ clones, particularly in alopecia totalis/universalis, a pattern that suggests antigenic drive. Compared with mice, TCR sequences shared between patients were less clear, possibly partly because of HLA diversity across the patient population. Because the treated cohort was small and had only one nonresponder, larger studies are needed to examine links between baseline CD8+ expansion and response. Unlike mouse skin, which is dominated by gammadelta T cells, normal human skin has resident alphabeta T cells that are also sequenced, and this complicates analysis of the scalp TCR repertoire. Many expanded lesional clones persisted in scalp and blood during tofacitinib treatment, which may partly explain relapse after stopping treatment.

V is pared back by 5 bases and J by 4 bases, with 12 bases lying between the germline termini. From cysteine to phenylalanine, the CDR3 is 13 amino acids long. The read is trimmed to its CDR3 DNA, 39 bases read in frame from base 1. CDR1 and CDR2 (SQVTM, ANQGSEA) derive from the germline V gene. The label giving this sample's time point can be read as: 24 weeks on oral tofacitinib. The treatment or condition label, as the study defines it: oral pan-JAK inhibitor, 5-10 mg twice daily. Lesional scalp punch biopsies and peripheral blood were obtained from alopecia areata patients. After PBMCs were isolated by density centrifugation and stained for CD3, CD4 and CD8, a FACSAria was used to sort CD4+ and CD8+ T cells. Preparation of the library involved the immunoSEQ multiplex PCR assay. RNA was extracted from all samples and reverse transcribed into cDNA as template for TCR sequencing. SuperScript III was used for first-strand cDNA synthesis, primed with a 2:1 mix of oligo-dT and random hexamers. A synthetic immune receptor repertoire was used to assess amplification bias, and residual bias was removed computationally. The published analysis was carried out like this. Raw reads were preprocessed to remove errors, and CDR3 was defined by IMGT conventions from the conserved cysteine to phenylalanine. Clonality was computed as 1 minus the Shannon entropy, with the entropy normalized by log2 of the number of productive unique TCRs. Scalp TCRbeta sequences were cross-referenced with sorted blood CD4 and CD8 repertoires so that the CD4 or CD8 identity of scalp clones could be inferred. As stored in TCRdb, this immuneACCESS dataset retains in-frame rearrangements with V and J assigned. A fraction of the clones does not appear; measured against another copy, unresolved V genes explain less than half of the discrepancy, and the remainder lacks a known reason. The V and J calls and clone size come from that table; D and trimming were worked out from the DNA. The sample contains approximately 280,000 clones, 55% to 75% of them found a single time. The ten biggest clones cover 1.8% of the sample.

The V and J segments used are TRBV29-1 and TRBJ2-1; no D gene is confidently identified. This receptor was identified in a human donor with alopecia areata. Sequenced material: CD4+ T cells sorted from blood, taken at week 24, from a patient treated with tofacitinib. The encoded CDR3 is CSVRIDTYNEQFF. The DNA is TGCAGCGTTAGGATTGACACTTACAATGAGCAGTTCTTC.